Each of the 30 T cell receptor beta chains below was sequenced from the same sample in a study of cytomegalovirus exposure and HLA in healthy donors. Both 60 Vbeta primers and 13 Jbeta primers went into the PCR. Using immunoSEQ multiplex PCR, the repertoire was profiled, and TCRdb retains in-frame clones only, with some absent. The sample lists some 220,000 clones, 70% to 90% occurring once. Sequencing used PBMCs. The receptor set was obtained from a girl aged 2 to 9 in good health and CMV-seronegative.

This chain connects TRBV5-1 to TRBJ1-1; D is unclear. The CDR3 runs 13 residues. The germline V gene has CDR1 SGHRS and CDR2 YFSETQ. The germline V and J ends were trimmed by 5 bases and 7 bases, with 15 bases remaining between them. CDR3 region: CASSSGEDREAFF. The DNA of the CDR3 is TGCGCCAGCAGTTCCGGGGAAGACCGTGAAGCTTTCTTT.

The chain joins TRBV7-9 to TRBJ2-1; 9 bases line up with TRBD2. Germline-derived CDR1 and CDR2 are SEHNR and FQNEAQ (reference sequence). Germline trimming cut 4 bases from V and 6 bases from J; bases unmatched to any gene: 10. CDR3 length equals 16 residues. DNA for the CDR3: TGTGCCAGCAGCTCACGGAGACTAGCGGTAATCAATGAGCAGTTCTTC. Protein: CASSSRRLAVINEQFF.

This clone was seen a single time. The chain links TRBV10-3 to TRBJ1-2; tentative D call: TRBD1 (6 bases). V lost 2 bases, J lost 6 bases, and 10 bases lay in between. The CDR3 spans 13 residues. CDR1 is ENHRY and CDR2 is SYGVKD in the germline V gene. CDR3 amino acids: CAISEGQRHGYTF. The CDR3 DNA sequence: TGTGCCATCAGTGAGGGACAGAGGCATGGCTACACCTTC.

CDR3 in amino acids: CASSIGGMNTEAFF. CDR3 DNA sequence: TGTGCCAGTAGTATCGGTGGTATGAACACTGAAGCTTTCTTT. The rearrangement uses TRBV19 and TRBJ1-1; the D is unclear. Germline CDR1 reads LNHDA; CDR2 reads SQIVND (reference sequence). V shed 3 bases and J shed 0 bases, with 8 bases lying between them. The CDR3 has 14 amino acids.

V and J are TRBV27 and TRBJ2-1; 8 nucleotides align to TRBD2. From germline, CDR1 is MNHEY and CDR2 SMNVEV (reference sequence). This CDR3 spans 17 amino acids. After removal of 5 bases from V and 5 bases from J, the junction contained 14 bases not matched to a gene. CDR3 bases: TGTGCCAGCAGTCGACCCGAAACTAGCGGTCCACACAATGAGCAGTTCTTC. Its translation is CASSRPETSGPHNEQFF.

The CDR3 protein is CASSYSKGDGTGELFF. The CDR3 nucleotides read TGTGCCAGCAGTTACTCGAAGGGGGATGGGACCGGGGAGCTGTTTTTT. The chain employs TRBV6-5 and TRBJ2-2; TRBD1 is a possible D gene (6 bases). CDR1 is MNHEY and CDR2 is SVGAGI in the germline V gene. CDR3 size: 16 residues. V gave up 0 bases and J gave up 5 bases, with 13 bases separating them.

The chain couples TRBV11-2 to TRBJ2-1, with TRBD2 matching over 8 bases. The CDR3 has 15 residues. The germline V gene encodes CDR1 SGHAT and CDR2 FQNNGV. Trimming took 8 bases from V and 1 from J; bases not matched to a gene: 7. CDR3 bases: TGTGCCAGCTTGGGTAGCGGGGATTCCTACAATGAGCAGTTCTTC. This translates into CASLGSGDSYNEQFF.

The chain uses TRBV9 and TRBJ1-1; D might be TRBD1 (6 bases). V gave up 4 bases and J gave up 0 bases, with 13 bases separating them. Germline CDR1 is SGDLS and CDR2 is YYNGEE. The CDR3 contains 15 residues. The CDR3 coding sequence is TGTGCCAGCAGCACCAGTGGACAGCTGAACACTGAAGCTTTCTTT. Translation: CASSTSGQLNTEAFF. Using reference TRBV9 and TRBJ1-1 for the parts outside the CDR3, the full variable domain is DSGVTQTPKHLITATGQRVTLRCSPRSGDLSVYWYQQSLDQGLQFLIQYYNGEERAKGNILERFSAQQFPDLHSELNLSSLELGDSALYFCASSTSGQLNTEAFFGQGTRLTVV.

V and J are TRBV11-2 and TRBJ2-7; D may be TRBD2 (5 bases). The ends were cut back, 0 bases at V and 1 base at J, with 7 bases in the middle. The germline CDR1 and CDR2 sequences are SGHAT and FQNNGV. The CDR3 has 14 amino acids. CDR3: CASSLDPGSYEQYF. CDR3 in DNA: TGTGCCAGCAGCTTAGATCCGGGATCCTACGAGCAGTACTTC.

This clone appeared a few times. The chain joins TRBV4-2 to TRBJ2-5, with 10 bases lining up with TRBD2. This CDR3 region has 19 residues. V lost 1 base, J lost 0 bases, and 11 bases stayed unmatched. The germline CDR1 and CDR2 sequences are LGHNA and YNFKEQ. The CDR3 spells CASSQAGRSTSGDQETQYF. DNA of the CDR3: TGTGCCAGCAGCCAAGCGGGCCGTTCTACTAGCGGGGACCAAGAGACCCAGTACTTC.

The rearrangement uses TRBV21-1 and TRBJ2-1; TRBD1, as called in the table, went unchecked against the DNA. TRBV21-1 counts as a pseudogene. The length of the CDR3 is 12 residues. Here the CDR3 reads CASSHRRIEQFF. CDR3 DNA: TGTGCCAGCAGCCACAGGCGAATTGAGCAGTTCTTC.

This rearrangement joins TRBV5-1 to TRBJ2-2; a possible D gene is TRBD2 (5 bases). V was trimmed by 1 base and J by 4 bases, leaving 11 bases between them. This CDR3 region has 15 residues. CDR1 and CDR2 from the germline V gene are SGHRS and YFSETQ. This CDR3 reads CASSLFGDGTGELFF. The CDR3 DNA sequence: TGCGCCAGCAGCTTGTTCGGGGATGGCACCGGGGAGCTGTTTTTT.

This sequence joins TRBV28 and TRBJ1-5, with TRBD1 as a possible D gene (5 bases). V was shortened by 2 bases and J by 0 bases, with 14 bases between the two germline ends. Looked up from germline, CDR1 is MDHEN and CDR2 is SYDVKM. CDR3 length equals 17 residues. CDR3 region: CASSLNTGGNSNQPQHF. The DNA for the CDR3 is TGTGCCAGCAGTTTAAATACGGGGGGAAATAGCAATCAGCCCCAGCATTTT.

This rearrangement joins TRBV19 to TRBJ1-5; maybe TRBD1 (6 bases). Germline lookup yields CDR1 LNHDA and CDR2 SQIVND (reference sequence). Trimming left V 8 bases short and J 6 bases short, with 23 bases between. The CDR3 spans 16 residues. CDR3 region: CASSPQGSLRPQPQHF. In DNA, the CDR3 is TGTGCCAGTTCCCCACAGGGCTCCCTTCGCCCTCAGCCCCAGCATTTT.

The chain couples TRBV27 to TRBJ1-2; D perhaps matches TRBD1 (5 bases). This CDR3 is built from 15 residues. Trimming took off 0 bases at V and 1 base at J, with 9 bases between the two ends. Per germline, CDR1 MNHEY and CDR2 SMNVEV (reference sequence). CDR3 nucleotide sequence: TGTGCCAGCAGTTTATCGGGGGGAATTAACTATGGCTACACCTTC. It yields the protein CASSLSGGINYGYTF.

This sequence joins TRBV2 and TRBJ1-1; D perhaps matches TRBD1 (6 bases). Trimming left V 11 bases short and J 7 bases short, with 23 bases between. CDR3 length: 14 amino acids. Germline values: CDR1 SNHLY, CDR2 FYNNEI. The CDR3 sequence is CAYPGTGTRVEAFF. The CDR3 nucleotides read TGTGCCTACCCGGGAACCGGGACAAGAGTTGAAGCTTTCTTT.

This clone was seen more than once but under ten times. The chain uses TRBV25-1 and TRBJ1-1, with a weak D call TRBD1 (6 bases). Germline CDR1 reads MGHDK; CDR2 reads SYGVNS. The CDR3 is made up of 13 amino acids. V was trimmed by 3 bases and J by 1 base, leaving 6 bases between them. As DNA, the CDR3 is TGTGCCAGCAGTGACAGGGGGAACACTGAAGCTTTCTTT. This gives the protein CASSDRGNTEAFF.

CDR3 in amino acids: CAISGQITTGELFF. The CDR3 DNA is TGTGCCATCTCGGGACAGATAACGACCGGGGAGCTGTTTTTT. This chain links TRBV6-5 with TRBJ2-2; 7 bases are a match to TRBD1. The germline gives CDR1 MNHEY, CDR2 SVGAGI. With V trimmed by 10 bases and J by 5 bases, 10 bases remained unmatched. There are 14 residues in the CDR3.

The chain recombines TRBV10-3 with TRBJ1-5, with no clear D. Germline CDR1 is ENHRY and CDR2 is SYGVKD. The CDR3 is 13 amino acids. V was clipped by 11 bases and J by 3 bases, with 14 bases between them. The CDR3 sequence: CAVRGSNNQPQHF. The CDR3 DNA sequence: TGTGCCGTCCGGGGTTCAAACAATCAGCCCCAGCATTTT.

This clone has a handful of counts. V gene TRBV10-1 combines with J gene TRBJ2-3; TRBD2 matches 10 bases. Unmatched junction bases numbered 10, after V lost 9 bases and J lost 7 bases. CDR1 and CDR2 (germline): WNHNN, SYGVQD (reference sequence). The length of the CDR3 is 14 residues. CDR3 sequence: CARSKASGGHTQYF. The CDR3 nucleotides read TGCGCCAGATCGAAGGCTAGCGGGGGACATACGCAGTATTTT.

The V and J genes are TRBV29-1 and TRBJ2-1, with TRBD2 matching over 11 bases. This CDR3 contains 14 residues. Germline CDR1 reads SQVTM; CDR2 reads ANQGSEA. V lost 6 bases and J lost 9; bases outside the gene matches: 10. This CDR3 is CSVHSGRALGEQFF. The CDR3 nucleotides are TGCAGCGTCCATAGCGGGAGGGCCTTGGGTGAGCAGTTCTTC.

The chain uses TRBV19 and TRBJ2-1; D may be TRBD1 (5 bases). The V gene's germline CDR1 is LNHDA and CDR2 SQIVND (reference sequence). CDR3 size: 14 residues. Trimming left V 4 bases short and J 6 bases short, with 13 bases between. CDR3 region: CASSKDPGANEQFF. CDR3 sequence (DNA): TGTGCCAGTAGTAAAGACCCTGGGGCCAATGAGCAGTTCTTC. The whole variable domain, remainder taken from reference TRBV19 and TRBJ2-1, is DGGITQSPKYLFRKEGQNVTLSCEQNLNHDAMYWYRQDPGQGLRLIYYSQIVNDFQKGDIAEGYSVSREKKESFPLTVTSAQKNPTAFYLCASSKDPGANEQFFGPGTRLTVL.

The chain has TRBV5-6 and TRBJ2-1; the match to TRBD1 covers 8 bases. The V gene's germline CDR1 is SGHDT and CDR2 YYEEEE. V shed 2 bases, J shed 8 bases, and the junction held 15 bases outside the gene matches. This CDR3 has 17 residues. The CDR3 nucleotides read TGTGCCAGCAGCTTATGGCCGGGACAGGTCGATGTCCATGAGCAGTTCTTC. It is translated as CASSLWPGQVDVHEQFF.

The sample holds a few counts of this clone. This chain uses TRBV7-2 with TRBJ1-2; D unresolved. The length of the CDR3 is 14 residues. Trimming took 1 base from V and 4 from J, leaving 10 bases between them. The V gene's germline CDR1 is SGHTA and CDR2 FQGNSA. Written as DNA, the CDR3 is TGTGCCAGCAGCTTAGAGCCCGTCCCCTATGGCTACACCTTC. Amino acid sequence: CASSLEPVPYGYTF.

The chain uses TRBV2 and TRBJ2-7, with TRBD2 identical over 9 bases. V lost 7 bases, J lost 6 bases, and 10 bases stayed unmatched. The CDR3 spans 14 residues. Germline loops: CDR1 SNHLY, CDR2 FYNNEI. For the CDR3, the DNA is TGTGCCAGCAACGCGGGAGGGCCCTCGGGCGAGCAGTACTTC. As protein: CASNAGGPSGEQYF.

The chain combines TRBV10-3 with TRBJ2-3, with 10 nucleotides matching TRBD2. This CDR3 is built from 16 residues. V was pared by 5 bases and J by 0 bases, with 5 bases of the junction left unmatched. From germline, CDR1 is ENHRY and CDR2 SYGVKD. In DNA form, the CDR3 reads TGTGCCATCAGTCCCTTAGCGGGGGGAAGCACAGATACGCAGTATTTT. Residues: CAISPLAGGSTDTQYF.

This clone was detected only once. V usage is TRBV11-2 and J usage is TRBJ1-2; D call uncertain. Germline loops: CDR1 SGHAT, CDR2 FQNNGV. The CDR3 runs 15 residues. V was cut by 4 bases and J by 2 bases, with 14 bases left in between. As DNA, the CDR3 is TGTGCCAGCAGCTCGCCTAGGAAGGCAAACTATGGCTACACCTTC. Translation gives CASSSPRKANYGYTF. Based on the CDR3 plus reference TRBV11-2 and TRBJ1-2, the full variable domain is EAGVAQSPRYKIIEKRQSVAFWCNPISGHATLYWYQQILGQGPKLLIQFQNNGVVDDSQLPKDRFSAERLKGVDSTLKIQPAKLEDSAVYLCASSSPRKANYGYTFGSGTRLTVV.

The chain carries TRBV6-5 and TRBJ1-3; perhaps TRBD1 as D (5 bases). Germline lookup yields CDR1 MNHEY and CDR2 SVGAGI. The CDR3 has 13 amino acids. V was pared by 6 bases and J by 3 bases, with 9 bases between. CDR3 DNA: TGTGCCAGCAGAGGGGAATATGGAAACACCATATATTTT. It is translated as CASRGEYGNTIYF.

This chain uses TRBV2 with TRBJ1-1; no clear D. The germline CDR1 and CDR2 sequences are SNHLY and FYNNEI. Trimming shortened V by 5 bases and J by 1 base, and 11 bases separated the two germline ends. This CDR3 contains 14 residues. The CDR3 bases are TGTGCCAGCAGTTGGGAGGCGGCGAACACTGAAGCTTTCTTT. Translating it yields CASSWEAANTEAFF. The full variable domain, its missing parts supplied by reference TRBV2 and TRBJ1-1, is EPEVTQTPSHQVTQMGQEVILRCVPISNHLYFYWYRQILGQKVEFLVSFYNNEISEKSEIFDDQFSVERPDGSNFTLKIRSTKLEDSAMYFCASSWEAANTEAFFGQGTRLTVV.

This chain joins TRBV7-7 and TRBJ2-3, with D tentatively TRBD2 (5 bases). There are 14 residues in the CDR3. The germline V gene encodes CDR1 SSHAT and CDR2 FNYEAQ (reference sequence). V was clipped by 1 base and J by 1 base, with 6 bases between them. The CDR3 loop is CASSLGAGTDTQYF. The CDR3 DNA reads TGTGCCAGCAGCTTAGGAGCGGGCACAGATACGCAGTATTTT.